This record looks at one T cell receptor beta chain sequence and its context. Germline V lookup: CDR1 LGHDT, CDR2 YNNKEL (reference sequence). The length of the CDR3 is 13 residues. The V end was cut by 2 bases, the J end by 0 bases, with 5 bases between. The sample comes from a study of human T cells and chemical hapten exposure. Whole-study context: Sensitization involved placing 2% DPC onto a roughly 2 cm by roughly 2 cm region of upper inner arm skin.

The time point: pre-sensitization, week 0. The treatment: therapeutic diphenylcyclopropenone sensitization with weekly scalp DPC. TCRdb fed the RACE reads into MiXCR, producing one record per CDR3 protein. The table has about 260,000 distinct CDR3 sequences, approximately 8.6% seen once. The sequenced sample was whole blood, obtained in connection with sensitization to the hapten diphenylcyclopropenone (DPC). This chain connects TRBV3-1 to TRBJ2-7; no firm D call. This TCR derives from a woman aged 40 to 50 with alopecia areata. Some clones in this sample may be carry-over from other donors' samples. The CDR3 region has the DNA TGTGCCAGCAGCCAAAGTAGCTCCTACGAGCAGTACTTC. Translation: CASSQSSSYEQYF.